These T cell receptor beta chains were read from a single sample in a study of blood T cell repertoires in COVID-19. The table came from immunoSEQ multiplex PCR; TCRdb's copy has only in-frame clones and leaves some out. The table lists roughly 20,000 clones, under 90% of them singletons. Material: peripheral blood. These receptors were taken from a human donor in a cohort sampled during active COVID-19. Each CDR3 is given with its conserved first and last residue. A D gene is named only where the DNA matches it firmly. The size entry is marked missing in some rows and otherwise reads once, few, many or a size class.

CDR3nt: TGTGCCAGCTCACCCTCGACAGGGGGCGCGAACAATGAGCAGTTCTTC
CDR3aa: CASSPSTGGANNEQFF
v_gene: TRBV18
j_gene: TRBJ2-1
abundance: NA
d_gene: TRBD1

CDR3nt: TGTGCCTGGAGAACCGGACTGCTCTCTGGAAACACCATATATTTT
CDR3aa: CAWRTGLLSGNTIYF
v_gene: TRBV30
j_gene: TRBJ1-3
abundance: NA
d_gene: NA

CDR3nt: TGTGCCAGCAGCCGGGACAGGGTAGGGGTGAACACTGAAGCTTTCTTT
CDR3aa: CASSRDRVGVNTEAFF
v_gene: TRBV2
j_gene: TRBJ1-1
abundance: NA
d_gene: TRBD1

CDR3nt: TGTGCCAGTAGTATAGATCGCAGGGGTAATGGCTACACCTTC
CDR3aa: CASSIDRRGNGYTF
v_gene: TRBV19
j_gene: TRBJ1-2
abundance: NA
d_gene: NA

CDR3nt: TGTGCCAGCAGCTTACGGTTCTCTGGGGCCAACGTCCTGACTTTC
CDR3aa: CASSLRFSGANVLTF
v_gene: TRBV7-2
j_gene: TRBJ2-6
abundance: NA
d_gene: NA

CDR3nt: TGTGCCAGCAGTTTCAGGGACAGAAATGGCTACACCTTC
CDR3aa: CASSFRDRNGYTF
v_gene: TRBV12-3/TRBV12-4
j_gene: TRBJ1-2
abundance: NA
d_gene: TRBD1

CDR3nt: TGTGCCAGCAGCCGGGGGACAGTAACTTCACCCCTCCACTTT
CDR3aa: CASSRGTVTSPLHF
v_gene: TRBV6-6
j_gene: TRBJ1-6
abundance: once
d_gene: TRBD1

CDR3nt: TGTGCCTGGGGGACAGGGGGCGTTACGGCTAATGAAAAACTGTTTTTT
CDR3aa: CAWGTGGVTANEKLFF
v_gene: TRBV30
j_gene: TRBJ1-4
abundance: once
d_gene: TRBD1

CDR3nt: TGTGCCAGCAGTTACTCTGGCAGGGGGCGCTATGGCTACACCTTC
CDR3aa: CASSYSGRGRYGYTF
v_gene: TRBV6-5
j_gene: TRBJ1-2
abundance: NA
d_gene: TRBD1

CDR3nt: TGTGCCAGCAAAAGTACCTCTCGGGGCTATGGCTACACCTTC
CDR3aa: CASKSTSRGYGYTF
v_gene: TRBV6-5
j_gene: TRBJ1-2
abundance: NA
d_gene: NA

CDR3nt: TGTGCCAGCAGCGGGGGACAGGGGACCGGGGAGCTGTTTTTT
CDR3aa: CASSGGQGTGELFF
v_gene: TRBV5-7
j_gene: TRBJ2-2
abundance: NA
d_gene: TRBD1

CDR3nt: TGTGCCAGCAGACTGATAGGTACTGGGGGGGGAGAAGCTTTCTTT
CDR3aa: CASRLIGTGGGEAFF
v_gene: TRBV2
j_gene: TRBJ1-1
abundance: NA
d_gene: NA

CDR3nt: TGCACCAGCATAGAGGCCACGGGAGCGGGACACAAAAACACTGAAGCTTTCTTT
CDR3aa: CTSIEATGAGHKNTEAFF
v_gene: TRBV1
j_gene: TRBJ1-1
abundance: NA
d_gene: NA

CDR3nt: TGCAGTGCCAGGTGGGGGGACGGCTACACCTTC
CDR3aa: CSARWGDGYTF
v_gene: TRBV20-1
j_gene: TRBJ1-2
abundance: NA
d_gene: NA

CDR3nt: TGTGCCAGCAGTCAACAGGGGGCTGGGGAAAAACTGTTTTTT
CDR3aa: CASSQQGAGEKLFF
v_gene: TRBV6-5
j_gene: TRBJ1-4
abundance: NA
d_gene: TRBD1

CDR3nt: TGTGCCAGCAGTCCCGGGACAGGGAGTGAAAAACTGTTTTTT
CDR3aa: CASSPGTGSEKLFF
v_gene: TRBV2
j_gene: TRBJ1-4
abundance: NA
d_gene: TRBD1

CDR3nt: TGCGCCAGCAGCGCGGTGGGGGGATACAATGAAAAACTGTTTTTT
CDR3aa: CASSAVGGYNEKLFF
v_gene: TRBV5-1
j_gene: TRBJ1-4
abundance: NA
d_gene: NA

CDR3nt: TGCGCCAGCAGCTTGGAACCGATTGAGAAGTTCTTC
CDR3aa: CASSLEPIEKFF
v_gene: TRBV5-1
j_gene: TRBJ2-1
abundance: few
d_gene: NA

CDR3nt: TGTGCCAGCAGCTTTCCGACAGGGGACAGCGAGCAGTACTTC
CDR3aa: CASSFPTGDSEQYF
v_gene: TRBV5-6
j_gene: TRBJ2-7
abundance: NA
d_gene: TRBD1

CDR3nt: TGCGCCAGCAGCCTACGAGGACAGGTCGTCGCAGATACGCAGTATTTT
CDR3aa: CASSLRGQVVADTQYF
v_gene: TRBV4-1
j_gene: TRBJ2-3
abundance: NA
d_gene: TRBD1

CDR3nt: TGTGCCAGCAGCCAGTGGGACAAGGCGGGCTACACCTTC
CDR3aa: CASSQWDKAGYTF
v_gene: TRBV4-2
j_gene: TRBJ1-2
abundance: NA
d_gene: NA

CDR3nt: TGTGCCAGCAGTTCACGACAGGGCCACGAGCAGTACTTC
CDR3aa: CASSSRQGHEQYF
v_gene: TRBV27
j_gene: TRBJ2-7
abundance: NA
d_gene: TRBD1

CDR3nt: TGTGCCAGCAGCTTAGGACAGGCAACTAATGAAAAACTGTTTTTT
CDR3aa: CASSLGQATNEKLFF
v_gene: TRBV7-9
j_gene: TRBJ1-4
abundance: NA
d_gene: NA

CDR3nt: TGCGCCAGCAGCCGCGGACTAGCGGGGGTCTCTGGGGCCAACGTCCTGACTTTC
CDR3aa: CASSRGLAGVSGANVLTF
v_gene: TRBV4-1
j_gene: TRBJ2-6
abundance: NA
d_gene: TRBD2

CDR3nt: TGTGCCAGCAGCCAAGATAGGATAGGGAGAACGGGTGAAAAACTGTTTTTT
CDR3aa: CASSQDRIGRTGEKLFF
v_gene: TRBV14
j_gene: TRBJ1-4
abundance: NA
d_gene: NA

CDR3nt: TGTGCCTGGAGTTGGGGACAGGGTTCCGGGGAGCTGTTTTTT
CDR3aa: CAWSWGQGSGELFF
v_gene: TRBV30
j_gene: TRBJ2-2
abundance: NA
d_gene: TRBD1

CDR3nt: TGTGCCAGCAGGCGTCGCCGGACAGGGGGCGGCTATGGCTACACCTTC
CDR3aa: CASRRRRTGGGYGYTF
v_gene: TRBV28
j_gene: TRBJ1-2
abundance: NA
d_gene: TRBD1

CDR3nt: TGTGCCAGCAGCCAAGCCCGGACAGGAGGGCAACTCGAGCAGTACTTC
CDR3aa: CASSQARTGGQLEQYF
v_gene: TRBV14
j_gene: TRBJ2-7
abundance: NA
d_gene: NA

CDR3nt: TGTGCCAGCAGTGGATGGGCGGGGAGCACAGATACGCAGTATTTT
CDR3aa: CASSGWAGSTDTQYF
v_gene: TRBV2
j_gene: TRBJ2-3
abundance: NA
d_gene: NA

CDR3nt: TGTGCCTGGAGTGTTCAGATAGGCTACACCTTC
CDR3aa: CAWSVQIGYTF
v_gene: TRBV30
j_gene: TRBJ1-2
abundance: NA
d_gene: NA

CDR3nt: TGTGCCAGCAGTTCGGGACAGGGGAACACCGGGGAGCTGTTTTTT
CDR3aa: CASSSGQGNTGELFF
v_gene: TRBV6-6
j_gene: TRBJ2-2
abundance: NA
d_gene: TRBD1

CDR3nt: TGCAGCGTTGTCGGGGGGGCTGGGGAGACCCAGTACTTC
CDR3aa: CSVVGGAGETQYF
v_gene: TRBV29-1
j_gene: TRBJ2-5
abundance: NA
d_gene: TRBD2

CDR3nt: TGTGCCAGCAGCCAAGATACGGGTGTTCCCCCCGGGGCTTTCTTT
CDR3aa: CASSQDTGVPPGAFF
v_gene: TRBV3-1/TRBV3-2
j_gene: TRBJ1-1
abundance: NA
d_gene: NA

CDR3nt: TGTGCCAGCTCACCACTGAGGAATCAGCCCCAGCATTTT
CDR3aa: CASSPLRNQPQHF
v_gene: TRBV18
j_gene: TRBJ1-5
abundance: NA
d_gene: NA

CDR3nt: TGTGCTAGTGGTTTGTACAGCGGGACTGAAAGCTCTGGAAACACCATATATTTT
CDR3aa: CASGLYSGTESSGNTIYF
v_gene: TRBV12-5
j_gene: TRBJ1-3
abundance: NA
d_gene: NA

CDR3nt: TGCGCCAGCAGCCAAGAGAGAGGCCTTAACTATGGCTACACCTTC
CDR3aa: CASSQERGLNYGYTF
v_gene: TRBV4-1
j_gene: TRBJ1-2
abundance: NA
d_gene: NA

CDR3nt: TGCGCCAGCAGCCCTAGCGGGGGGTATAACACAGATACGCAGTATTTT
CDR3aa: CASSPSGGYNTDTQYF
v_gene: TRBV5-1
j_gene: TRBJ2-3
abundance: NA
d_gene: TRBD2

CDR3nt: TGTGCCAGCAGCTTACTAGCGGGGGGTCAGTACGAGCAGTACTTC
CDR3aa: CASSLLAGGQYEQYF
v_gene: TRBV7-2
j_gene: TRBJ2-7
abundance: NA
d_gene: TRBD2

CDR3nt: TGTGCCAGCAGCATTACGGGACAGGGCTTCAATGAGCAGTTCTTC
CDR3aa: CASSITGQGFNEQFF
v_gene: TRBV13
j_gene: TRBJ2-1
abundance: NA
d_gene: TRBD1

CDR3nt: TGTGCCAGCAGCGTAGGGGACACTGGAGGAAACACCATATATTTT
CDR3aa: CASSVGDTGGNTIYF
v_gene: TRBV9
j_gene: TRBJ1-3
abundance: NA
d_gene: NA

CDR3nt: TGCGCCAGCAGCCACGAGCCCTTCACACCGGGACTAGCGGTCGCGGGCACCGGGGAGCTGTTTTTT
CDR3aa: CASSHEPFTPGLAVAGTGELFF
v_gene: TRBV4-3
j_gene: TRBJ2-2
abundance: once
d_gene: TRBD2

CDR3nt: TGTGCCAGCAGTGTCCCCCGGGGAAGCCTAGAGACCCAGTACTTC
CDR3aa: CASSVPRGSLETQYF
v_gene: TRBV2
j_gene: TRBJ2-5
abundance: NA
d_gene: NA

CDR3nt: TGTGCCAGTGAGGGGGGGTACGAGCAGTACTTC
CDR3aa: CASEGGYEQYF
v_gene: TRBV28
j_gene: TRBJ2-7
abundance: few
d_gene: NA

CDR3nt: TGTGCCAGCAGCCCGGGACTAGCGGGGCTTCAGTACTTC
CDR3aa: CASSPGLAGLQYF
v_gene: TRBV3-1/TRBV3-2
j_gene: TRBJ2-7
abundance: NA
d_gene: TRBD2

CDR3nt: TGTGCCAGCACACTATTACAGGGTGACACTGAAGCTTTCTTT
CDR3aa: CASTLLQGDTEAFF
v_gene: TRBV3-1/TRBV3-2
j_gene: TRBJ1-1
abundance: NA
d_gene: NA

CDR3nt: TGTGCCAGCAGTTTCTCAGCCGGGACAGGTTTCACAGATACGCAGTATTTT
CDR3aa: CASSFSAGTGFTDTQYF
v_gene: TRBV28
j_gene: TRBJ2-3
abundance: NA
d_gene: TRBD1

CDR3nt: TGCGCCAGCAGCTTGGTTACGACAGGGGTAAGAAACACCATATATTTT
CDR3aa: CASSLVTTGVRNTIYF
v_gene: TRBV5-1
j_gene: TRBJ1-3
abundance: NA
d_gene: TRBD1

CDR3nt: TGCAGTGGGGCGATGAACACTGAAGCTTTCTTT
CDR3aa: CSGAMNTEAFF
v_gene: TRBV20-1
j_gene: TRBJ1-1
abundance: once
d_gene: NA

CDR3nt: TGCACCAGCAGCCAAGGATGTAGCGGGGGATTCCCAGATACGCAGTATTTT
CDR3aa: CTSSQGCSGGFPDTQYF
v_gene: TRBV1
j_gene: TRBJ2-3
abundance: NA
d_gene: NA

CDR3nt: TGTGCCAGCAGCTTCCCCTCTAGCGGACTTTCCTACGAGCAGTACTTC
CDR3aa: CASSFPSSGLSYEQYF
v_gene: TRBV7-9
j_gene: TRBJ2-7
abundance: once
d_gene: TRBD2

CDR3nt: TGTGCCAGCAGCTTCCAGGTACTAGCGGGGGGCTACGAGCAGTACTTC
CDR3aa: CASSFQVLAGGYEQYF
v_gene: TRBV5-6
j_gene: TRBJ2-7
abundance: NA
d_gene: TRBD2

CDR3nt: TGCGCCAGCAGCGTTGGACAGGGGGCTCGTTATGGCTACACCTTC
CDR3aa: CASSVGQGARYGYTF
v_gene: TRBV5-1
j_gene: TRBJ1-2
abundance: once
d_gene: TRBD1

CDR3nt: TGTGCCAGCAGTGAATATGGAGATAACACTGAAGCTTTCTTT
CDR3aa: CASSEYGDNTEAFF
v_gene: TRBV25-1
j_gene: TRBJ1-1
abundance: NA
d_gene: NA